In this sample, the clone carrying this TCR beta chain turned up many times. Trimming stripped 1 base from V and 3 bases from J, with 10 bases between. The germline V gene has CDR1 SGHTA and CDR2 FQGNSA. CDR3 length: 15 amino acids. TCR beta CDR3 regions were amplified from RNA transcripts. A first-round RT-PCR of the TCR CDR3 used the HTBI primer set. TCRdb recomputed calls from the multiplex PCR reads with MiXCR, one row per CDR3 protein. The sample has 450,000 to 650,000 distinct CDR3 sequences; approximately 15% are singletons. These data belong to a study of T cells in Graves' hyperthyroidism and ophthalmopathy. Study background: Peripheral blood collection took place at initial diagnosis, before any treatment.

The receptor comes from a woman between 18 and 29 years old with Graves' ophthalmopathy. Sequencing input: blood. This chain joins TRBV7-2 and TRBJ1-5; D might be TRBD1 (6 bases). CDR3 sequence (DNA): TGTGCCAGCAGCTTAGAACAGGGCTACAATCAGCCCCAGCATTTT. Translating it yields CASSLEQGYNQPQHF.